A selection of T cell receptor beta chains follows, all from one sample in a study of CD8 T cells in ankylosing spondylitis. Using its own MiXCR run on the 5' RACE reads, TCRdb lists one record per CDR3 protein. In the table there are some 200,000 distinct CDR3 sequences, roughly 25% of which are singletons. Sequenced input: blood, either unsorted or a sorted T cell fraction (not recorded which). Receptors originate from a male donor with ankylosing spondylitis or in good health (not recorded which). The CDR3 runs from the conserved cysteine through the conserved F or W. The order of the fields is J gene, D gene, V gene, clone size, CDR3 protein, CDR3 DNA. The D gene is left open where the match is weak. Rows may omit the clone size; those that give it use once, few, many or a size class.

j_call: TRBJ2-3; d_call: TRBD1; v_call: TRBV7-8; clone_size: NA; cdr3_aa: CASSRKGGRSTDTQYF; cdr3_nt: TGTGCCAGCAGTAGGAAAGGGGGCCGTAGCACAGATACGCAGTATTTT
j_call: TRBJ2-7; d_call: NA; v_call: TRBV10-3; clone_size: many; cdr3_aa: CAIRETGYEQYF; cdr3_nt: TGTGCCATCAGGGAGACAGGCTACGAGCAGTACTTC
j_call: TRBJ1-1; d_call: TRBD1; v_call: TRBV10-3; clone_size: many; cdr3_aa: CAMGQTNTEAFF; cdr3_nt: TGTGCCATGGGACAGACGAACACTGAAGCTTTCTTT
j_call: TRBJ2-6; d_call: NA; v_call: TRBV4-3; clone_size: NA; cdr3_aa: CASSPDPLGANVLTF; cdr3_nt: TGCGCCAGCAGCCCCGACCCCCTTGGGGCCAACGTCCTGACTTTC
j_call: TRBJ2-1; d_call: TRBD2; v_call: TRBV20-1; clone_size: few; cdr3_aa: CSASDGRDPRGFF; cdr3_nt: TGCAGTGCTAGTGACGGGAGGGACCCTAGGGGGTTCTTC
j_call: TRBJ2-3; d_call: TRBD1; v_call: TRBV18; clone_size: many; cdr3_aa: CASSPPGTESTDTQYF; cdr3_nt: TGTGCCAGCTCACCACCGGGGACAGAGAGCACAGATACGCAGTATTTT
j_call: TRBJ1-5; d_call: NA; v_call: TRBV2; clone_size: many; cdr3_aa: CASSEEKGGRQPQHF; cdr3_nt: TGTGCCAGCAGTGAAGAGAAAGGGGGTCGTCAGCCCCAGCATTTT
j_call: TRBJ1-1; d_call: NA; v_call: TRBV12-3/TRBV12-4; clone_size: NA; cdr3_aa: CASSLSRGNTEAFF; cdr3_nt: TGTGCCAGCAGTCTGTCTAGGGGGAACACTGAAGCTTTCTTT
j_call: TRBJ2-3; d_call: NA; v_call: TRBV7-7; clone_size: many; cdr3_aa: CASSPDRGTDTQYF; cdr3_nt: TGTGCTAGCAGCCCTGATCGAGGGACCGATACGCAGTATTTT
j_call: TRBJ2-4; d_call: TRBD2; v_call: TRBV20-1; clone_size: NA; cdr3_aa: CSATGLAGDNIQYF; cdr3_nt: TGCAGTGCTACGGGACTAGCGGGAGATAACATTCAGTACTTC
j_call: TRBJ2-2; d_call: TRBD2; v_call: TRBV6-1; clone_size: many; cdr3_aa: CASTPPMAGGPWELFF; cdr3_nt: TGTGCCAGCACCCCCCCGATGGCGGGAGGGCCGTGGGAGCTGTTTTTT